This T cell receptor (beta chain) originates from a study of blood T cell repertoires in COVID-19. As for the study in general: The United States, Italy and Spain were the sources of the acute and convalescent COVID-19 samples. PBMCs, B-cell-depleted T cells, or T cells were the source of the cDNA or gDNA that made up the material.

How the authors handled the data: It was from reference gene primer amplification that nucleated cell counts were estimated. Some clones are missing from TCRdb's copy, which holds only in-frame ones; the method was immunoSEQ multiplex PCR. For V, J and clone size, that table is used; D and trimming come from the DNA. The sample carries around 380,000 clones, around 84% recorded once. Germline CDR1 reads SGHRS; CDR2 reads YFSETQ. This CDR3 has 17 residues. V was cut by 2 bases and J by 6 bases, with 24 bases left in between. This chain uses TRBV5-1 with TRBJ2-7, with D perhaps matching TRBD1 (5 bases). This clonotype was obtained from a human donor with acute or convalescent COVID-19. The donor label of this sample is uncertain. Sequencing was done on a sample of peripheral blood. The chain's CDR3 is CASSFGGTFLRAVEQYF. The CDR3 DNA reads TGCGCCAGCAGCTTTGGTGGAACATTCCTCAGGGCTGTCGAGCAGTACTTC.